Listed below are T cell receptor beta chains from one sample, sequenced in a study of blood T cell repertoires in COVID-19. Produced via immunoSEQ multiplex PCR; TCRdb's table is partial and in-frame only. The sample consists of some 120,000 clones, roughly 80% of them appearing once. The material sequenced was peripheral blood. These receptors originate from a man aged 25-45 years with acute or convalescent COVID-19. CDR3s include the opening cysteine and the closing phenylalanine or tryptophan. Fields, in order: J gene, clone size, V gene, D gene, CDR3 protein, CDR3 DNA. D genes are given only for firm matches. Size values are once, few and many counts, or a class for expanded clones, and some rows have none.

TRBJ1-1 - TRBV6-6 - CASSYPREEAFF TGTGCCAGCAGTTACCCCCGAGAAGAAGCTTTCTTT
TRBJ2-5 - TRBV6-5 TRBD2 CASSPGLAGETQYF TGTGCCAGCAGCCCGGGACTAGCGGGAGAGACCCAGTACTTC
TRBJ2-2 - TRBV7-8 - CASSSLGGGNTGELFF TGTGCCAGCAGCTCCCTAGGGGGGGGGAACACCGGGGAGCTGTTTTTT
TRBJ2-7 few TRBV7-3 TRBD1 CASSLGQGGEQYF TGTGCCAGCAGCTTAGGACAGGGAGGCGAGCAGTACTTC
TRBJ2-3 few TRBV14 TRBD2 CASSQWGTSGTDTQYF TGTGCCAGCAGCCAATGGGGGACTAGCGGGACAGATACGCAGTATTTT
TRBJ2-6 - TRBV19 - CASLPGFRSGANVLTF TGTGCCAGTCTCCCAGGGTTTCGTTCTGGGGCCAACGTCCTGACTTTC
TRBJ2-1 few TRBV4-2 TRBD2 CASSQAHLAGSSYNEQFF TGTGCCAGCAGCCAAGCTCACTTAGCGGGGAGCTCCTACAATGAGCAGTTCTTC
TRBJ1-3 - TRBV30 - CAWSSGTGNTIYF TGTGCCTGGAGTTCGGGGACTGGAAACACCATATATTTT
TRBJ1-6 - TRBV7-9 - CASSLSRALHSYNSPLHF TGTGCCAGCAGCTTATCCAGGGCCCTGCATTCCTATAATTCACCCCTCCACTTT
TRBJ2-5 once TRBV12-5 - CASGLAGAPGETQYF TGTGCTAGTGGTTTGGCAGGGGCGCCGGGGGAGACCCAGTACTTC
TRBJ1-5 - TRBV5-4 - CASSLEPGLNQPQHF TGTGCCAGCAGCTTGGAGCCAGGGCTAAATCAGCCCCAGCATTTT
TRBJ2-1 - TRBV9 TRBD2 CASSVDWTSTYNEQFF TGTGCCAGCAGCGTAGACTGGACTAGCACTTACAATGAGCAGTTCTTC
TRBJ2-2 - TRBV7-9 - CASSLSRYKNTGELFF TGTGCCAGCAGCTTATCAAGATACAAAAACACCGGGGAGCTGTTTTTT
TRBJ2-7 few TRBV30 TRBD1 CAWSGGQGRGEQYF TGTGCCTGGAGTGGCGGACAGGGTCGGGGCGAGCAGTACTTC
TRBJ1-2 - TRBV18 - CASSLSGAGGYTF TGTGCCAGCTCACTATCAGGGGCGGGCGGCTACACCTTC
TRBJ1-2 - TRBV9 - CASSVGPANYGYTF TGTGCCAGCAGCGTAGGTCCTGCTAACTATGGCTACACCTTC
TRBJ2-7 once TRBV19 - CASSMGTLSYEQYF TGTGCCAGTAGTATGGGGACACTCTCCTACGAGCAGTACTTC
TRBJ2-1 - TRBV4-1 - CASSQDAASFNEQFF TGCGCCAGCAGCCAAGATGCGGCTAGTTTCAATGAGCAGTTCTTC
TRBJ1-2 - TRBV4-1 - CASSQGGGNYGYTF TGCGCCAGCAGCCAAGGGGGAGGGAACTATGGCTACACCTTC
TRBJ1-6 - TRBV6-5 - CASGGRGNSPLHF TGTGCCAGCGGGGGCAGGGGAAATTCACCCCTCCACTTT
TRBJ1-2 - TRBV5-1 TRBD1 CASSETGGGYGYTF TGCGCCAGCAGCGAGACAGGGGGCGGTTATGGCTACACCTTC
TRBJ1-2 - TRBV4-3 TRBD1 CASSPSGTGDSSYGYTF TGCGCCAGCAGCCCCTCCGGGACAGGGGACTCTAGCTATGGCTACACCTTC
TRBJ2-2 - TRBV11-2 TRBD2 CASRPTSGRARNTGELFF TGTGCCAGCAGGCCAACTAGCGGGAGGGCCAGGAACACCGGGGAGCTGTTTTTT
TRBJ1-2 once TRBV7-9 TRBD1 CASSWTGGRRNIEQYGYTF TGTGCCAGCAGCTGGACAGGGGGCAGAAGAAATATAGAGCAATATGGCTACACCTTC
TRBJ2-5 once TRBV24-1 TRBD1 CATSDPGQGQETQYF TGTGCCACCAGTGATCCTGGACAGGGGCAAGAGACCCAGTACTTC
TRBJ2-3 - TRBV7-8 TRBD1 CASSLGWLRQGANTDTQYF TGTGCCAGCAGCTTAGGGTGGCTGAGGCAGGGGGCTAACACAGATACGCAGTATTTT
TRBJ1-1 - TRBV3-1/TRBV3-2 TRBD1 CASQGTGGWGTEAFF TGTGCCAGCCAGGGGACAGGGGGCTGGGGGACTGAAGCTTTCTTT